A single sample is the source of the 23 T cell receptor beta chains below, sequenced in a study of cytomegalovirus exposure and HLA in healthy donors. Clones were read by immunoSEQ multiplex PCR, and TCRdb kept only the in-frame ones, dropping some. The data show 55,000 to 85,000 clones, approximately 94% seen once. The sequenced sample consisted of PBMCs. The receptors were gathered from a woman between 18 and 29 years old in good health and CMV-seronegative.

V gene TRBV5-8 combines with J gene TRBJ1-5, with unresolved D. The CDR3 is 17 residues long. Germline loops: CDR1 SGHTS, CDR2 YDEGEE. V was trimmed by 0 bases and J by 6 bases, leaving 19 bases between them. This CDR3 is CASSLGGFLNIGQPQHF. CDR3 sequence (DNA): TGTGCCAGCAGCTTGGGCGGCTTTCTGAATATTGGTCAGCCCCAGCATTTT. The full variable domain, its missing parts supplied by reference TRBV5-8 and TRBJ1-5, is EAGVTQSPTHLIKTRGQQATLRCSPISGHTSVYWYQQALGLGLQFLLWYDEGEERNRGNFPPRFSGRQFPNYSSELNVNALELEDSALYLCASSLGGFLNIGQPQHFGDGTRLSIL.

The chain combines TRBV13 with TRBJ1-2; D ambiguous. Trimming pared 0 bases from V and 6 bases from J, leaving 8 bases between. The germline V gene has CDR1 PRHDT and CDR2 FYEKMQ (reference sequence). The CDR3 sequence is 13 residues long. The CDR3 coding sequence is TGTGCCAGCAGCTTAGGGGGCAACGATGGCTACACCTTC. Translated, it gives CASSLGGNDGYTF. Supplemented by reference TRBV13 and TRBJ1-2, the full variable domain reads AAGVIQSPRHLIKEKRETATLKCYPIPRHDTVYWYQQGPGQDPQFLISFYEKMQSDKGSIPDRFSAQQFSDYHSELNMSSLELGDSALYFCASSLGGNDGYTFGSGTRLTVV.

The chain links TRBV7-6 to TRBJ1-3, with 9 bases identical to TRBD1. Germline V lookup: CDR1 SGHVS, CDR2 FNYEAQ. This CDR3 is 16 amino acids long. With V trimmed by 5 bases and J by 0 bases, 5 bases remained unmatched. The CDR3, as DNA: TGTGCCAGCAGCGCCGGGACAGGGACCTCTGGAAACACCATATATTTT. Its translation: CASSAGTGTSGNTIYF.

The CDR3 region is CASSPRTGLYGYTF. The DNA for the CDR3 is TGTGCCAGCAGCCCACGGACGGGGTTATATGGCTACACCTTC. The rearrangement uses TRBV5-4 and TRBJ1-2; D uncertain. CDR1 is SGHNT and CDR2 is YYREEE in the germline V gene (reference sequence). With 4 bases removed from V and 5 bases from J, the gap between germline ends came to 15 bases. CDR3 size: 14 residues. Complete variable domain (other parts from reference TRBV5-4 and TRBJ1-2): ETGVTQSPTHLIKTRGQQVTLRCSSQSGHNTVSWYQQALGQGPQFIFQYYREEENGRGNFPPRFSGLQFPNYSSELNVNALELDDSALYLCASSPRTGLYGYTFGSGTRLTVV.

This chain links TRBV28 with TRBJ2-3; 9 bases match TRBD2. Germline loops: CDR1 MDHEN, CDR2 SYDVKM. V lost 6 bases, J lost 0 bases, and 13 bases stayed unmatched. The CDR3 consists of 18 residues. Here the CDR3 DNA reads TGTGCCAGCAGCCCATCTAAGAGACTAGCGGCTAGCACAGATACGCAGTATTTT. Encoded protein: CASSPSKRLAASTDTQYF.

V is TRBV9 and J is TRBJ2-1; 7 bases fit TRBD2. CDR1 and CDR2 from the germline V gene are SGDLS and YYNGEE. Trimming removed 0 bases from V and 7 bases from J; junction bases left unmatched: 10. This CDR3 region has 16 residues. CDR3 in amino acids: CASSVVAGAGRNEQFF. DNA for the CDR3: TGTGCCAGCAGCGTAGTGGCGGGAGCGGGGAGGAATGAGCAGTTCTTC.

The rearrangement joins TRBV15 to TRBJ2-3; possible D gene TRBD2, 7 bases. The CDR3 covers 17 residues. Looked up from germline, CDR1 is LNHNV and CDR2 is YYDKDF (reference sequence). Between the trimmed V and J ends, which lost 0 bases and 1 base, there was a span of 14 bases. CDR3 bases: TGTGCCACCAGCAGAGATGGGGCGGGGGCCGGCACAGATACGCAGTATTTT. This gives the protein CATSRDGAGAGTDTQYF.

The chain recombines TRBV5-1 with TRBJ2-6; maybe TRBD1 (6 bases). The germline V and J ends were trimmed by 0 bases and 2 bases, with 6 bases remaining between them. The CDR3 runs to 15 residues. Germline V gene data show CDR1 as SGHRS and CDR2 as YFSETQ. Written as DNA, the CDR3 is TGCGCCAGCAGCTTGGGGGGGCCTGGGGCCAACGTCCTGACTTTC. The encoded protein is CASSLGGPGANVLTF.

The genes are TRBV5-6 and TRBJ1-1; 8 bases map to TRBD1. J lost 3 bases, V lost 0 bases, and 10 bases had no gene match. The germline V gene encodes CDR1 SGHDT and CDR2 YYEEEE. There are 17 residues in the CDR3. CDR3 nucleotides: TGTGCCAGCAGCTTGGCCCCCTGGACAGGGAGGGACACTGAAGCTTTCTTT. Its translation is CASSLAPWTGRDTEAFF. Together with reference TRBV5-6 and TRBJ1-1, the CDR3 gives the full variable domain: DAGVTQSPTHLIKTRGQQVTLRCSPKSGHDTVSWYQQALGQGPQFIFQYYEEEERQRGNFPDRFSGHQFPNYSSELNVNALLLGDSALYLCASSLAPWTGRDTEAFFGQGTRLTVV.

This chain connects TRBV27 to TRBJ1-2; D perhaps matches TRBD1 (5 bases). Trimming removed 2 bases at V and 3 bases at J, with 16 bases between. Germline lookup yields CDR1 MNHEY and CDR2 SMNVEV (reference sequence). The CDR3 has 16 amino acids. As DNA, the CDR3 is TGTGCCAGCAGTTTAGATGGTCAGGGTCTGGACTATGGCTACACCTTC. As protein: CASSLDGQGLDYGYTF.

The chain combines TRBV21-1 with TRBJ1-6; the table gives TRBD1 as D, unverified against the DNA. TRBV21-1 is labeled a pseudogene. The CDR3 has 13 residues. For the CDR3, the DNA is TGTGCCCCAGGGTGGTCCTATAATTCACCCCTCCACTTT. It translates to CAPGWSYNSPLHF.

J is TRBJ1-5 and V is TRBV7-6; D is perhaps TRBD1 (6 bases). Germline values: CDR1 SGHVS, CDR2 FNYEAQ. The CDR3 spans 16 residues. V gave up 1 base and J gave up 1 base, with 11 bases separating them. This CDR3 is CASSLGSGVSNQPQHF. DNA for the CDR3: TGTGCCAGCAGCTTAGGTTCAGGGGTGAGCAATCAGCCCCAGCATTTT.

V usage is TRBV27 and J usage is TRBJ1-2; TRBD1 aligns across 8 bases. The germline V gene encodes CDR1 MNHEY and CDR2 SMNVEV (reference sequence). CDR3 size: 14 residues. V was pared by 6 bases and J by 5 bases, with 8 bases of the junction left unmatched. The CDR3 protein is CASRDTGGGYGYTF. CDR3 nucleotides: TGTGCCAGCAGGGATACAGGGGGTGGATATGGCTACACCTTC.

The chain couples TRBV10-3 to TRBJ2-7; TRBD1 matches 12 bases. Losses at the gene ends were 10 bases for V and 0 bases for J; bases not matched to a gene: 10. Germline V gene sequence: CDR1 ENHRY, CDR2 SYGVKD. The CDR3 consists of 16 residues. CDR3 nucleotides: TGTGCCAGTTCCGGGACAGGGGGCTCCAGCTCCTACGAGCAGTACTTC. This sequence encodes CASSGTGGSSSYEQYF.

The J gene is TRBJ2-5, the V gene TRBV18; 12 positions agree with TRBD2. V shed 3 bases and J 5 bases; nucleotides not matched to a gene: 4. The germline CDR1 and CDR2 sequences are KGHSH and LQKENI. The CDR3 length is 15 residues. The DNA for the CDR3 is TGTGCCAGCTCACCCCCGGGACTAGCGGGCGAGACCCAGTACTTC. Its translation is CASSPPGLAGETQYF.

The gene calls are TRBV19 and TRBJ1-1; possibly TRBD1 for D (5 bases). V was trimmed by 0 bases and J by 6 bases, leaving 14 bases between them. Germline lookup yields CDR1 LNHDA and CDR2 SQIVND (reference sequence). The CDR3 totals 15 residues. CDR3 loop: CASSIDRSRTPEAFF. In DNA, the CDR3 is TGTGCCAGTAGTATAGATCGCTCCCGGACACCTGAAGCTTTCTTT.

V usage is TRBV29-1 and J usage is TRBJ2-3; D is undetermined. V was clipped by 7 bases and J by 1 base, with 6 bases between them. Germline CDR1 SQVTM, CDR2 ANQGSEA. The CDR3 runs 11 residues. This CDR3 is CSELRTDTQYF. CDR3 coding DNA: TGCAGCGAACTACGCACAGATACGCAGTATTTT.

The chain couples TRBV20-1 to TRBJ2-5; tentative D call: TRBD1 (6 bases). Germline V CDR1 and CDR2: DFQATT, SNEGSKA (reference sequence). The CDR3 sequence is 11 residues long. Trimming pared 3 bases from V and 5 bases from J, leaving 7 bases between. CDR3 loop: CSARQGETQYF. The CDR3, as DNA: TGCAGTGCTAGGCAGGGGGAGACCCAGTACTTC.

The chain carries TRBV6-6 and TRBJ1-5, with D possibly matching TRBD1 (5 bases). V was cut by 7 bases and J by 1 base, with 17 bases left in between. The CDR3 consists of 16 residues. The germline CDR1 and CDR2 sequences are MNHNY and SVGAGI (reference sequence). The DNA for the CDR3 is TGTGCCAGCACCCTAATGGGGCTGAGGAGCAATCAGCCCCAGCATTTT. Its translation is CASTLMGLRSNQPQHF.

The chain recombines TRBV19 with TRBJ2-3; TRBD2 aligns across 14 bases. The germline gives CDR1 LNHDA, CDR2 SQIVND (reference sequence). The CDR3 length is 16 residues. Germline trimming cut 4 bases from V and 5 bases from J; bases unmatched to any gene: 5. CDR3 sequence reads: CASSTGLAGVIDTQYF. The CDR3 DNA is TGTGCCAGTAGTACGGGACTAGCGGGAGTTATAGATACGCAGTATTTT. The full variable domain, in which reference TRBV19 and TRBJ2-3 provide the parts outside the CDR3, is DGGITQSPKYLFRKEGQNVTLSCEQNLNHDAMYWYRQDPGQGLRLIYYSQIVNDFQKGDIAEGYSVSREKKESFPLTVTSAQKNPTAFYLCASSTGLAGVIDTQYFGPGTRLTVL.

V gene TRBV4-2 combines with J gene TRBJ2-7, with unresolved D. CDR3 length: 13 residues. The V gene's germline CDR1 is LGHNA and CDR2 YNFKEQ. The V end lost 3 bases, the J end lost 4 bases, and 10 bases lay between the germline ends. CDR3 DNA sequence: TGTGCCAGCAGCCAGGAGAAAGGATACGAGCAGTACTTC. Its translation is CASSQEKGYEQYF.

This chain joins TRBV29-1 and TRBJ1-2; 7 bases are shared with TRBD1. The CDR3 is made up of 12 amino acids. The V segment lost 4 bases and the J segment 4 bases; nucleotides outside the gene matches: 3. Looked up from germline, CDR1 is SQVTM and CDR2 is ANQGSEA. CDR3: CSVGGQPYGYTF. CDR3 sequence (DNA): TGCAGCGTTGGGGGACAGCCCTATGGCTACACCTTC.

The chain joins TRBV2 to TRBJ1-5; D unresolved. Between the trimmed V and J ends, which lost 6 bases and 0 bases, there was a span of 12 bases. Germline lookup yields CDR1 SNHLY and CDR2 FYNNEI. This CDR3 is 15 amino acids long. Written as DNA, the CDR3 is TGTGCCAGCAGGGATCTCACGGGTAGCAATCAGCCCCAGCATTTT. Translated: CASRDLTGSNQPQHF. Looking up the rest from reference TRBV2 and TRBJ1-5 gives the full variable domain: EPEVTQTPSHQVTQMGQEVILRCVPISNHLYFYWYRQILGQKVEFLVSFYNNEISEKSEIFDDQFSVERPDGSNFTLKIRSTKLEDSAMYFCASRDLTGSNQPQHFGDGTRLSIL.